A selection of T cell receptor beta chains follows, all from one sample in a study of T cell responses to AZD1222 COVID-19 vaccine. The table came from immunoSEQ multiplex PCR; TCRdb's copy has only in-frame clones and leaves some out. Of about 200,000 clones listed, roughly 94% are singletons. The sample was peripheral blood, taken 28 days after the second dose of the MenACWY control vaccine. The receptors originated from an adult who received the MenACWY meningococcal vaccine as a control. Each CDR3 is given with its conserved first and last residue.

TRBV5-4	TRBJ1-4	CASSHDSAGDEKLFF
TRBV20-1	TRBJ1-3	CSASLRGPGNTIYF
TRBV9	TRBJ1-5	CASSVGEGRLNQPQHF
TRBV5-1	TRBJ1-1	CASSSQGGHTEAFF
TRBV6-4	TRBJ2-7	CASSDGRYYEQYF
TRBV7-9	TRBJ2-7	CASSSGHGLERIGEQYF
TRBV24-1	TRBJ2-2	CATSDWTGFGTGELFF
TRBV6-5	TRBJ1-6	CASSYEQRDSPLHF
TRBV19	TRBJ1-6	CASSTGPGNALHF
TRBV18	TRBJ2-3	CASSHRDRVITDTQYF